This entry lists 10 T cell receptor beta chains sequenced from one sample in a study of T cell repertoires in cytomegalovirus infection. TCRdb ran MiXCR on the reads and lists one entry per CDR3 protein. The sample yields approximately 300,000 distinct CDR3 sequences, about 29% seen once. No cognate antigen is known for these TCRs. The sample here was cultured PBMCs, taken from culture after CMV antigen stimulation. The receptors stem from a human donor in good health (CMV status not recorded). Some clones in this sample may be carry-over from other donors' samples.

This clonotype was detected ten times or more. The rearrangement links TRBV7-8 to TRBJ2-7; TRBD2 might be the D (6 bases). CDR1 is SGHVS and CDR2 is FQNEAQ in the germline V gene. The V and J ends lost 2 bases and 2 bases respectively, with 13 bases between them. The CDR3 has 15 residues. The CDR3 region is CASSLRREPAYEQYF. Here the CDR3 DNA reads TGTGCCAGCAGCTTACGACGGGAGCCAGCCTACGAGCAGTACTTC.

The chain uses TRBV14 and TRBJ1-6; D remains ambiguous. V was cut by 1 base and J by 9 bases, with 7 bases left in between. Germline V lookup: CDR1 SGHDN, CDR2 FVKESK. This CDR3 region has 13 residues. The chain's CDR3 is CASSQGAFSPLHF. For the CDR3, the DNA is TGTGCCAGCAGCCAAGGTGCCTTTTCACCCCTCCACTTT.

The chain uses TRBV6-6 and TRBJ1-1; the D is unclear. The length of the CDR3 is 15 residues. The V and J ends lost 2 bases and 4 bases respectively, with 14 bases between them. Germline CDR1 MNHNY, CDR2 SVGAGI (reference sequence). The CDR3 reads CASSYGLRASTEAFF. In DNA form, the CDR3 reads TGTGCCAGCAGTTACGGTCTCCGGGCCAGCACTGAAGCTTTCTTT.

The CDR3 loop reads CASSLSGATYEQYF. DNA of the CDR3: TGCGCCAGCAGCTTAAGCGGGGCCACCTACGAGCAGTACTTC. This chain joins TRBV5-1 and TRBJ2-7; 7 nucleotides align to TRBD2. The length of the CDR3 is 14 residues. After removal of 2 bases from V and 2 bases from J, the junction contained 4 bases not matched to a gene. Germline CDR1 SGHRS, CDR2 YFSETQ.

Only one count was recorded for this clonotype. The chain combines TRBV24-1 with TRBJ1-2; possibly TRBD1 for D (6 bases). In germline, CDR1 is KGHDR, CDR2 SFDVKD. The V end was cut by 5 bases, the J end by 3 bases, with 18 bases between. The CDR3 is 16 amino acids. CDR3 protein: CATSGVQGFEYYGYTF. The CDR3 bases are TGTGCCACCAGTGGCGTTCAGGGGTTTGAATACTATGGCTACACCTTC.

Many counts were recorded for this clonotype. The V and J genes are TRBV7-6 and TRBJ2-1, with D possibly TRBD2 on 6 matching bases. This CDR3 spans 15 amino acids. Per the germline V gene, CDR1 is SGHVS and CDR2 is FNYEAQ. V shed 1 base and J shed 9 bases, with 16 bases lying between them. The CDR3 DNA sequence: TGTGCCAGCAGCTTAGAGGCCGGAGGGAGAGGTGAGCAGTTCTTC. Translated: CASSLEAGGRGEQFF.

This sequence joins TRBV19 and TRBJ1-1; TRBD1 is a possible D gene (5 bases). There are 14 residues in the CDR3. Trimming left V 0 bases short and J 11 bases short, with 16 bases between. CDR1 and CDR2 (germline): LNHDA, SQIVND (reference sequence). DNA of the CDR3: TGTGCCAGTAGTATAGATACAGGCGGGTATGCCGCTTTCTTT. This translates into CASSIDTGGYAAFF.

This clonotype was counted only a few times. The CDR3 loop is CSVEDPRYKGRYF. CDR3 nucleotide sequence: TGCAGCGTTGAAGATCCGCGTTACAAGGGGAGGTACTTC. The chain links TRBV29-1 to TRBJ2-7; the D call may be TRBD1 or TRBD2 (5 bases each). Germline lookup yields CDR1 SQVTM and CDR2 ANQGSEA. The CDR3 sequence is 13 residues long. V dropped 0 bases and J dropped 12 bases, with 18 bases sitting between them.

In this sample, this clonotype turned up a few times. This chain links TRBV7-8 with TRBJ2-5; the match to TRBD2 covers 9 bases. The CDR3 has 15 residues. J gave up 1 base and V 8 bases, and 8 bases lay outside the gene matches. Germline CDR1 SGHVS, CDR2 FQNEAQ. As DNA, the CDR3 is TGTGCCAGCCGGGGGGCGGGAGGGCTCCAAGAGACCCAGTACTTC. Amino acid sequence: CASRGAGGLQETQYF.

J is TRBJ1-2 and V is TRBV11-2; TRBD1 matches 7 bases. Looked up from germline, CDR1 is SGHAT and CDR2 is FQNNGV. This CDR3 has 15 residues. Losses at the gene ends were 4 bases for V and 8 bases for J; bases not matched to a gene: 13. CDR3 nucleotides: TGTGCCAGCAGCTCAACCTCTCAGGGGGGTAAGGGCTACACCTTC. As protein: CASSSTSQGGKGYTF.